Here is one T cell receptor beta chain with its context. Its target is not known. This record comes from a study of cytomegalovirus exposure and HLA in healthy donors. The CDR3 covers 15 residues. J was trimmed by 4 bases and V by 4 bases; bases with no gene match: 6. CDR1 is SGHNT and CDR2 is YENEEA in the germline V gene. General study findings and limits: There were several of the most significant clusters that appeared linked to common viral pathogens in a later analysis. TRBV6-2, TRBV6-3 and some other V segments were unresolvable in 87-base-pair reads.

The PCR employed 60 Vbeta primers together with 13 Jbeta primers. Profiling relied on immunoSEQ multiplex PCR, and the TCRdb table lists in-frame clones only, not all of them. The table includes 150,000 or so clones, 82% detected once. Likely unrecorded immune exposures existed in these nominally healthy donors. This sequence joins TRBV11-3 and TRBJ2-3; 9 nucleotides align to TRBD1. The sequenced sample was PBMCs. The sequence was collected from a man between 18 and 29 years old in good health and CMV-seropositive. CDR3 sequence: CASSSGQGRADTQYF. In DNA, the CDR3 is TGTGCCAGCAGCTCTGGACAGGGGCGGGCAGATACGCAGTATTTT.